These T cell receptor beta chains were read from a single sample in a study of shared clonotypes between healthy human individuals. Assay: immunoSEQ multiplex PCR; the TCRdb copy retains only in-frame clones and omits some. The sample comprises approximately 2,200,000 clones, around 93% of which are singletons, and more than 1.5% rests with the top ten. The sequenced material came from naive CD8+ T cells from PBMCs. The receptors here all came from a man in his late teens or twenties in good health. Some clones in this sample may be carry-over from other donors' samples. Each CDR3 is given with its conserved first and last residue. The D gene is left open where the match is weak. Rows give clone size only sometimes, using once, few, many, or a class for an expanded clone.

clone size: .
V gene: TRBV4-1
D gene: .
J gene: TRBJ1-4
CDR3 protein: CASSHNEPNEKLFF
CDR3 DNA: TGCGCCAGCAGCCACAATGAGCCTAATGAAAAACTGTTTTTT

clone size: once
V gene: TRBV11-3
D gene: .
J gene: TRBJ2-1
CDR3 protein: CASSLSPAEGSYNEQFF
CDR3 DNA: TGTGCCAGCAGCTTAAGTCCGGCCGAGGGCTCCTACAATGAGCAGTTCTTC

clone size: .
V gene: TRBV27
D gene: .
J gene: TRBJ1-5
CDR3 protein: CASSLWGIGQPQHF
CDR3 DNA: TGTGCCAGCAGTTTGTGGGGAATTGGTCAGCCCCAGCATTTT

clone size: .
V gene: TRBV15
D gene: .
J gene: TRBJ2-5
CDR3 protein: CATSNLTGLQKETQYF
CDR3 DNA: TGTGCCACCAGCAATCTCACAGGTCTACAAAAAGAGACCCAGTACTTC

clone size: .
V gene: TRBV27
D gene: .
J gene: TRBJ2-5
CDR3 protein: CASSFAAGFGTQYF
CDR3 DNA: TGTGCCAGCAGTTTTGCAGCGGGCTTTGGGACCCAGTACTTC

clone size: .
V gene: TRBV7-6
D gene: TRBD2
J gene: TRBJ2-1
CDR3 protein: CASSLVVRGGDEQFF
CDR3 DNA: TGTGCCAGCAGCTTAGTTGTGCGGGGGGGTGATGAGCAGTTCTTC

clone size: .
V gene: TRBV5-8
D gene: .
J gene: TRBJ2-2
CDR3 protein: CASSQRDTGELFF
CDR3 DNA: TGTGCCAGCAGCCAGCGGGACACCGGGGAGCTGTTTTTT

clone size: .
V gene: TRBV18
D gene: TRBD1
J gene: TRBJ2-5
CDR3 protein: CASSPSRGQGGETQYF
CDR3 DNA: TGTGCCAGCTCACCCTCCAGAGGACAGGGGGGCGAGACCCAGTACTTC

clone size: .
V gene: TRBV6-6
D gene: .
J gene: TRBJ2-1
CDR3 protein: CAIGPARVEQFF
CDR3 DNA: TGTGCCATTGGACCTGCCCGGGTTGAGCAGTTCTTC

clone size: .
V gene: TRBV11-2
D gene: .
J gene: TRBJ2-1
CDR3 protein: CASSLGAGSEQFF
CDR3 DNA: TGTGCCAGCAGCTTAGGCGCGGGAAGTGAGCAGTTCTTC

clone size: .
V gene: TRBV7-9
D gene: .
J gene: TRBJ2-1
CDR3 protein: CASSSAKISGDEQFF
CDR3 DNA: TGTGCCAGCAGCTCCGCGAAAATCAGCGGAGATGAGCAGTTCTTC

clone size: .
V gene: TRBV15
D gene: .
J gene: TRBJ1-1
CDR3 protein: CATSRDRVNTEAFF
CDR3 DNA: TGTGCCACCAGCAGAGACAGGGTTAACACTGAAGCTTTCTTT

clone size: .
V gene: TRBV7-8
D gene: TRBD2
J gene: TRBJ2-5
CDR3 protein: CASSPVPPGGETQYF
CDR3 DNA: TGTGCCAGCAGCCCCGTGCCTCCGGGGGGGGAGACCCAGTACTTC

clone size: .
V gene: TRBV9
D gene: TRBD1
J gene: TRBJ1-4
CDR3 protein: CASSVGGTDNEKLFF
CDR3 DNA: TGTGCCAGCAGCGTCGGCGGGACAGATAATGAAAAACTGTTTTTT

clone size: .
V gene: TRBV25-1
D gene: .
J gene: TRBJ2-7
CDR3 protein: CASSERDRLHEQYF
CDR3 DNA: TGTGCCAGCAGTGAACGCGACAGGCTCCACGAGCAGTACTTC

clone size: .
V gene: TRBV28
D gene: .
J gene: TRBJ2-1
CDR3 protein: CASAGQLYNEQFF
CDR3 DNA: TGTGCCAGCGCGGGACAGCTCTACAATGAGCAGTTCTTC

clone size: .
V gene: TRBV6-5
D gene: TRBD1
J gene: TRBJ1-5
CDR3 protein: CASRDDRVGNQPQHF
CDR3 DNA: TGTGCCAGCAGAGATGACAGGGTCGGCAATCAGCCCCAGCATTTT

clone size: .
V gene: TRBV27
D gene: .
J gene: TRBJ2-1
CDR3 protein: CASSDGSSYNEQFF
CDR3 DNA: TGTGCCAGCAGTGACGGAAGCTCCTACAATGAGCAGTTCTTC

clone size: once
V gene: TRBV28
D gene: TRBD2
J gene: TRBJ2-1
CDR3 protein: CASSPGLEFNEQFF
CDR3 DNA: TGTGCCAGCTCTCCGGGACTAGAGTTCAATGAGCAGTTCTTC

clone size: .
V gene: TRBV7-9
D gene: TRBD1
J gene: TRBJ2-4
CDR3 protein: CASSDRGQGKNIQYF
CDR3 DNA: TGTGCCAGCAGCGACAGAGGACAGGGGAAAAACATTCAGTACTTC

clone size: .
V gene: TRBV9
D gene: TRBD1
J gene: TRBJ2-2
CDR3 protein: CASSVARDRGYTGELFF
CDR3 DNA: TGTGCCAGCAGCGTAGCGAGGGACAGGGGCTACACCGGGGAGCTGTTTTTT

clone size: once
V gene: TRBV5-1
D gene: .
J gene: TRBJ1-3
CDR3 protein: CASSLRGGNTIYF
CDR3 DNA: TGCGCCAGCAGCTTGCGGGGAGGAAACACCATATATTTT

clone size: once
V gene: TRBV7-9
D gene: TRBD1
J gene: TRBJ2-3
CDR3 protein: CASSWGPHDRGREDTQYF
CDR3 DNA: TGTGCCAGCAGCTGGGGTCCCCACGACAGGGGGCGTGAGGATACGCAGTATTTT

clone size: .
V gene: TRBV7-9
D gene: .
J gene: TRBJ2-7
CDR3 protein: CASSPPPDSGTHEQYF
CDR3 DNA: TGTGCCAGCAGCCCCCCACCTGATTCGGGAACCCACGAGCAGTACTTC

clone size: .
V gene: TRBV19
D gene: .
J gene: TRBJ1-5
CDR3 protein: CASSSTGYSNQPQHF
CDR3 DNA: TGTGCCAGTAGTTCGACAGGTTATAGCAATCAGCCCCAGCATTTT

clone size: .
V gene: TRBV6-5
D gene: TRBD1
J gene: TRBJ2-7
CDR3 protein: CASSYGTGSSYEQYF
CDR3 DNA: TGTGCCAGCAGTTACGGGACAGGCAGCTCCTACGAGCAGTACTTC

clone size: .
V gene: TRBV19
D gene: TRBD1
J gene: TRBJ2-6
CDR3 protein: CGTGQGLAGANVLTF
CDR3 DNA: TGTGGGACGGGACAGGGGTTAGCTGGGGCCAACGTCCTGACTTTC

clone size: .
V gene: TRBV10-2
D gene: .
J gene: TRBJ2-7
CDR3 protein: CASSEFKGYEQYF
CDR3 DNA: TGCGCCAGCAGTGAGTTTAAGGGCTACGAGCAGTACTTC

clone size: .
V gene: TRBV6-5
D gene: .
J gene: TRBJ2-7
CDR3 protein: CASLNQETYEQYF
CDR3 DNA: TGTGCCAGCCTTAACCAGGAGACCTACGAGCAGTACTTC

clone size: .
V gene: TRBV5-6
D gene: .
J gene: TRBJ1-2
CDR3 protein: CASSLGSPYGYTF
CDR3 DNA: TGTGCCAGCAGCTTGGGCAGTCCCTATGGCTACACCTTC

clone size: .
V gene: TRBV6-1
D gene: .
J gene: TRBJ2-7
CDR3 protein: CASSWTYEQYF
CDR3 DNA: TGTGCCAGCAGCTGGACCTACGAGCAGTACTTC

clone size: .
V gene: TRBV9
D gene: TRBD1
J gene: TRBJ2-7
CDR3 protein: CASSVGDRGHEQYF
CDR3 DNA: TGTGCCAGCAGCGTGGGGGACAGGGGCCACGAGCAGTACTTC

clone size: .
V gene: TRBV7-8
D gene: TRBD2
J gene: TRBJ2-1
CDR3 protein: CASSLEFSGRYNEQFF
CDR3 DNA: TGTGCCAGCAGCTTAGAATTCAGCGGGAGGTACAATGAGCAGTTCTTC

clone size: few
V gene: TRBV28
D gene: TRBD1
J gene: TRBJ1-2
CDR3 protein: CASSGQGAYGYTF
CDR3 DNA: TGTGCCAGCAGTGGACAGGGGGCCTATGGCTACACCTTC

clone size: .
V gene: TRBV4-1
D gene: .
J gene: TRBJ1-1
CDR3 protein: CASSQDPTVVNTEAFF
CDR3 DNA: TGCGCCAGCAGCCAAGATCCAACAGTAGTGAACACTGAAGCTTTCTTT

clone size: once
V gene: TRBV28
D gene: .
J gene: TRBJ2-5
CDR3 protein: CASSPAVAQYF
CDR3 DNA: TGTGCCAGCAGCCCTGCGGTAGCCCAGTACTTC

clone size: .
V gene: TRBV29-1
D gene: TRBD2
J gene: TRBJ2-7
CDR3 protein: CSVESGREDDKSYEQYF
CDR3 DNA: TGCAGCGTTGAAAGCGGGCGGGAGGACGACAAATCCTACGAGCAGTACTTC

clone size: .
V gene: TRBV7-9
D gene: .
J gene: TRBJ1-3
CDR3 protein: CASSHGTPSGNTIYF
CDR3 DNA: TGTGCCAGCAGCCACGGGACACCTTCTGGAAACACCATATATTTT

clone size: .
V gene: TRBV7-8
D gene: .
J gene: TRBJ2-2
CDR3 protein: CASSFPLRDTVNTGELFF
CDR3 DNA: TGTGCCAGCAGCTTTCCCCTACGGGACACGGTAAACACCGGGGAGCTGTTTTTT

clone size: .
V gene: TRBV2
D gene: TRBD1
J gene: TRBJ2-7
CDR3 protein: CASRRDRTISYEQYF
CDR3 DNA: TGTGCCAGCAGGAGGGACAGAACAATTTCCTACGAGCAGTACTTC

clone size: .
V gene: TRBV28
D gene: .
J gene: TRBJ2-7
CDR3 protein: CASSLSRTPSYEQYF
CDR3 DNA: TGTGCCAGCAGTTTATCCCGAACCCCCTCCTACGAGCAGTACTTC

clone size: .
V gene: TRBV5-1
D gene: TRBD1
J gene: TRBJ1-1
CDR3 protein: CASSSIGRGIIGPTEAFF
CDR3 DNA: TGCGCCAGCAGCTCGATAGGCAGGGGGATAATTGGGCCCACTGAAGCTTTCTTT

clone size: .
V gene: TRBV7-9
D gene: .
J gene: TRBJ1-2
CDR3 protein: CASSSLFGYTF
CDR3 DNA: TGTGCCAGCAGCTCCCTGTTCGGCTACACCTTC

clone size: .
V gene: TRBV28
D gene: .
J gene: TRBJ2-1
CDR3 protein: CASSLGTGYEQFF
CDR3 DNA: TGTGCCAGCAGTTTAGGGACCGGGTATGAGCAGTTCTTC

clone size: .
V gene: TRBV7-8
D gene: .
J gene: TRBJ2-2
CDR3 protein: CASSLARANTGELFF
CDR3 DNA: TGTGCCAGCAGCTTAGCGCGGGCGAACACCGGGGAGCTGTTTTTT

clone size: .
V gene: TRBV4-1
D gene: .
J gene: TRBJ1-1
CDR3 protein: CASSQESATMNTEAFF
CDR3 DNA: TGCGCCAGCAGCCAAGAGTCCGCCACGATGAACACTGAAGCTTTCTTT